One sample yielded the 9 T cell receptor beta chains listed below, sequenced in a study of T cells in localized non-small cell lung cancer (dated by TCRdb to 2018 to 2021). To prepare the library, the immunoSEQ multiplex PCR assay was applied. The clones in this table, taken by TCRdb from immuneACCESS, are in-frame only. Not every clone is retained; where verified, under half of the shortfall comes from an unresolved V gene, and the cause of the rest is unknown. The sample table shows roughly 6,000 clones, and roughly 86% are seen once. Roughly 15% of the sample belongs to the ten largest clones. Specimen: peripheral blood, collected before any cancer treatment. All receptors come from a male donor aged 60 or over with stage I lung adenocarcinoma.

V usage is TRBV5-1 and J usage is TRBJ2-2; 10 positions agree with TRBD2. The trim removed 2 bases at V and 5 bases at J, leaving 0 bases unmatched. Germline V gene lookup returns CDR1 SGHRS and CDR2 YFSETQ. This CDR3 contains 14 residues. The CDR3 DNA is TGCGCCAGCAGCTTTAGCGGGAGGACCGGGGAGCTGTTTTTT. Amino acids: CASSFSGRTGELFF.

This chain connects TRBV9 to TRBJ2-2; D remains ambiguous. Germline V gene data show CDR1 as SGDLS and CDR2 as YYNGEE. Trimming removed 3 bases from V and 5 bases from J, with 17 bases in between. The CDR3 contains 16 residues. For the CDR3, the DNA is TGTGCCAGCAGCGACGGACGGATCGAAGTAACCGGGGAGCTGTTTTTT. Translating gives CASSDGRIEVTGELFF.

This chain uses TRBV19 with TRBJ2-1; no firm D call. This CDR3 is 15 amino acids long. The V end lost 3 bases, the J end lost 4 bases, and 13 bases lay between the germline ends. Germline-derived CDR1 and CDR2 are LNHDA and SQIVND (reference sequence). CDR3 sequence reads: CASSMVFLTYNEQFF. The DNA of the CDR3 is TGTGCCAGTAGTATGGTATTCTTGACTTACAATGAGCAGTTCTTC.

V and J are TRBV9 and TRBJ1-1; TRBD1 aligns across 8 bases. Germline values: CDR1 SGDLS, CDR2 YYNGEE. The CDR3 is made up of 16 amino acids. With 0 bases clipped from V and 4 bases from J, the junction kept 8 bases outside the gene matches. For the CDR3, the DNA is TGTGCCAGCAGCGTAGAATCTGGACAGGGCGGCACTGAAGCTTTCTTT. Amino acids: CASSVESGQGGTEAFF. Combining the CDR3 with reference TRBV9 and TRBJ1-1 gives the whole variable domain DSGVTQTPKHLITATGQRVTLRCSPRSGDLSVYWYQQSLDQGLQFLIQYYNGEERAKGNILERFSAQQFPDLHSELNLSSLELGDSALYFCASSVESGQGGTEAFFGQGTRLTVV.

This clone turned up a few times. The gene calls are TRBV5-8 and TRBJ1-5; D ambiguous. Trimming pared 2 bases from V and 5 bases from J, leaving 2 bases between. CDR1 is SGHTS and CDR2 is YDEGEE in the germline V gene. This CDR3 has 11 residues. CDR3 DNA sequence: TGTGCCAGCAGCTTAGATCAGCCCCAGCATTTT. Translating it yields CASSLDQPQHF.

The chain recombines TRBV6-1 with TRBJ2-5; D gene uncertain. V shed 2 bases and J shed 5 bases, with 9 bases lying between them. Germline CDR1 MNHNS, CDR2 SASEGT. The CDR3 sequence is 13 residues long. The CDR3 protein is CASSERFSETQYF. CDR3 bases: TGTGCCAGCAGTGAAAGGTTCTCCGAGACCCAGTACTTC.

The V gene is TRBV27, the J gene TRBJ2-7; TRBD2 aligns across 15 bases. The CDR3 contains 15 residues. Germline V CDR1 and CDR2: MNHEY, SMNVEV (reference sequence). Losses at the gene ends were 8 bases for V and 3 bases for J; bases not matched to a gene: 5. CDR3 nucleotides: TGTGCCAGCTACGGACTAGCGGGAGGGGTCTACGAGCAGTACTTC. Its protein is CASYGLAGGVYEQYF.

The count of this clone is one. This chain connects TRBV6-1 to TRBJ2-1; 11 bases fit TRBD2. The trim removed 4 bases at V and 2 bases at J, leaving 1 base unmatched. CDR3 length: 15 amino acids. The germline V gene encodes CDR1 MNHNS and CDR2 SASEGT. The CDR3 DNA reads as TGTGCCAGCAGTGTTAGCGGGGGGGCCTACAATGAGCAGTTCTTC. Its translation: CASSVSGGAYNEQFF.

The chain carries TRBV5-6 and TRBJ2-5; D is uncertain. This CDR3 region has 13 residues. Trimming stripped 2 bases from V and 0 bases from J, with 5 bases between. Germline-derived CDR1 and CDR2 are SGHDT and YYEEEE. The CDR3 sequence: CASSFGYQETQYF. The CDR3 DNA reads as TGTGCCAGCAGCTTCGGGTACCAAGAGACCCAGTACTTC. The variable domain in full, completed from reference TRBV5-6 and TRBJ2-5, reads DAGVTQSPTHLIKTRGQQVTLRCSPKSGHDTVSWYQQALGQGPQFIFQYYEEEERQRGNFPDRFSGHQFPNYSSELNVNALLLGDSALYLCASSFGYQETQYFGPGTRLLVL.